This is a list of T cell receptor beta chains from one sample in a study of blood T cell repertoires in COVID-19. Measured with immunoSEQ multiplex PCR; TCRdb has only the in-frame clones, and not every one. The sample records 150,000 to 200,000 clones, more than 70% being singletons. Input material: peripheral blood. These receptors originate from a middle-aged man with active or convalescent COVID-19. Both conserved end residues are part of each CDR3. A D gene is named only where the DNA matches it firmly. Clone size appears in some rows only: once, few, many, or a class for an expanded clone.

J gene,clone size,D gene,V gene,CDR3 length,CDR3 DNA,CDR3 protein
TRBJ2-3,few,NA,TRBV4-2,14,TGTGCCAGCAGCCAGGGACTTCGCACAGATACGCAGTATTTT,CASSQGLRTDTQYF
TRBJ1-1,NA,NA,TRBV29-1,14,TGCAGCGTCCATCCAGGAGGTTGGGACACTGAAGCTTTCTTT,CSVHPGGWDTEAFF
TRBJ1-2,NA,TRBD1,TRBV19,14,TGTGCCAGTAGTTTTCTGGACAGGAGCTATGGCTACACCTTC,CASSFLDRSYGYTF
TRBJ2-1,NA,NA,TRBV21-1,17,TGTGCCAGCAGCTTAACGTCCCGGCGGGAGGGGGGCAATGAGCAGTTCTTC,CASSLTSRREGGNEQFF
TRBJ1-1,NA,NA,TRBV12-3/TRBV12-4,13,TGTGCCAGCAGTCTGGACAGTAACACTGAAGCTTTCTTT,CASSLDSNTEAFF
TRBJ2-7,few,NA,TRBV12-2,19,TGTGCAAGTCGCCAACCTACTCTAAGGAGGGACGCTTACTCCTACGAGCAGTACTTC,CASRQPTLRRDAYSYEQYF
TRBJ1-1,NA,NA,TRBV19,13,TGTGCCAGTAGTATAGAACAGGAATCTGAAGCTTTCTTT,CASSIEQESEAFF
TRBJ2-1,NA,NA,TRBV13,17,TGTGCCAGCAGCTTACTTCGGGCGGGCCTATCCTACAATGAGCAGTTCTTC,CASSLLRAGLSYNEQFF
TRBJ1-1,NA,TRBD1,TRBV11-3,14,TGTGCCAGCAGGGGACAGGGGGGGAACACTGAAGCTTTCTTT,CASRGQGGNTEAFF
TRBJ1-1,NA,NA,TRBV4-2,14,TGTGCCACAGGACACCCAGGCATGAACACTGAAGCTTTCTTT,CATGHPGMNTEAFF
TRBJ2-5,once,TRBD2,TRBV30,14,TGTGCCTGGAGTGTGCGACTAGCAGCTGAGACCCAGTACTTC,CAWSVRLAAETQYF
TRBJ1-2,NA,NA,TRBV18,13,TGTGCCAGCTCACCTGACAGAGGATATGGCTACACCTTC,CASSPDRGYGYTF
TRBJ2-1,NA,TRBD1,TRBV29-1,14,TGCAGCGTAGCTGTCGGACAGGGGGCTGATGAGCAGTTCTTC,CSVAVGQGADEQFF
TRBJ1-5,NA,NA,TRBV9,16,TGTGCCAGCAGCTCCGGGGGGGGTGTTGGCAATCAGCCCCAGCATTTT,CASSSGGGVGNQPQHF
TRBJ2-3,NA,TRBD2,TRBV9,17,TGTGCCAGCAGCGTACTCAGCGGGGGGGCGAGCACAGATACGCAGTATTTT,CASSVLSGGASTDTQYF
TRBJ1-5,few,NA,TRBV21-1,16,TGTGCCAGCAGCAAAGCGGGCATTTATAGCAATCAGCCCCAGCATTTT,CASSKAGIYSNQPQHF
TRBJ1-4,NA,TRBD1,TRBV24-1,15,TGTGCCACCAGTGATGACAGGGCAAATAATGAAAAACTGTTTTTT,CATSDDRANNEKLFF
TRBJ2-1,NA,TRBD2,TRBV27,16,TGTGCCAGCAGTTTATCCTCGGGACTACTATACAATGAGCAGTTCTTC,CASSLSSGLLYNEQFF
TRBJ2-1,NA,TRBD1,TRBV7-9,13,TGTGCCAGCAGCCACAGCGACAGGGACGAGCAGTTCTTC,CASSHSDRDEQFF
TRBJ1-5,NA,NA,TRBV24-1,14,TGTGCCACCAGTGTGGGCCAGGACTATCAGCCCCAGCATTTT,CATSVGQDYQPQHF
TRBJ2-5,NA,NA,TRBV19,16,TGTGCCAGTAGTATAGGGGACACGGGGGGTTGGGAGACCCAGTACTTC,CASSIGDTGGWETQYF
TRBJ2-1,NA,TRBD2,TRBV18,15,TGTGCCAGCGCCTTAACCGGGACTAGAGGGAATGAGCAGTTCTTC,CASALTGTRGNEQFF
TRBJ1-3,NA,NA,TRBV28,13,TGTGCCAGCAACGGACTACTTGGAAACACCATATATTTT,CASNGLLGNTIYF
TRBJ2-3,NA,NA,TRBV20-1,15,TGCAGTGCTGGTGGTGTGTCCGGGATTACAGATACGCAGTATTTT,CSAGGVSGITDTQYF
TRBJ2-3,NA,NA,TRBV4-3,14,TGCGCCAGCAGCCAAGGGACTTACACAGATACGCAGTATTTT,CASSQGTYTDTQYF
TRBJ2-1,NA,NA,TRBV6-5,14,TGTGCCAGCATCCCGGGCGGGGACCACAATGAGCAGTTCTTC,CASIPGGDHNEQFF
TRBJ2-2,NA,TRBD2,TRBV4-2,18,TGTGCCAGCAGCCAAGGGACTAGCGGGGGCGCGAGAACCGGGGAGCTGTTTTTT,CASSQGTSGGARTGELFF
TRBJ1-2,NA,NA,TRBV3-1/TRBV3-2,12,TGTGCCAGCAGCTTAAGACAGCATGGCTACACCTTC,CASSLRQHGYTF
TRBJ1-6,NA,TRBD1,TRBV2,13,TGTGCCAGCAGCGACAGGGGTAATTCACCCCTCCACTTT,CASSDRGNSPLHF
TRBJ1-4,NA,TRBD1,TRBV14,16,TGTGCCAGCAGCCAAGATGGCAGGGGGCGAAATGAAAAACTGTTTTTT,CASSQDGRGRNEKLFF
TRBJ1-6,NA,NA,TRBV6-6,12,TGTGCCAGCATGGAGTATAATTCACCCCTCCACTTT,CASMEYNSPLHF
TRBJ2-7,NA,TRBD1,TRBV5-6,14,TGTGCCAGCAGCTACGGGACAGGGAACTACGAGCAGTACTTC,CASSYGTGNYEQYF
TRBJ2-3,NA,TRBD1,TRBV3-1/TRBV3-2,15,TGTGCCAGCAGCTCCGGGACAGGGTGGACAGATACGCAGTATTTT,CASSSGTGWTDTQYF
TRBJ1-1,NA,TRBD1,TRBV3-1/TRBV3-2,18,TGTGCCAGCAGCCAAAATCCGACAGGGGCCAGATTGAACACTGAAGCTTTCTTT,CASSQNPTGARLNTEAFF
TRBJ2-1,NA,TRBD2,TRBV25-1,14,TGTGCCAGCAGTGAAAGCGGGGGGGCCTATGAGCAGTTCTTC,CASSESGGAYEQFF
TRBJ1-2,NA,NA,TRBV20-1,11,TGCAGTGCGTTGCGCCAGGGTGGCTACACCTTC,CSALRQGGYTF
TRBJ2-5,NA,NA,TRBV6-2/TRBV6-3,11,TGTGCCAGCAGTTGGACCGGGAAAGGATACTTC,CASSWTGKGYF
TRBJ2-2,NA,TRBD1,TRBV27,13,TGTGCCAGCAGTTATGGACAGGGTTTGGAGCTGTTTTTT,CASSYGQGLELFF
TRBJ1-2,NA,TRBD1,TRBV19,12,TGTGCCAGTAGTCCGGGACAGGGTTGGCACTCCTTC,CASSPGQGWHSF
TRBJ2-3,NA,TRBD2,TRBV24-1,16,TGTGCCACCAGTGAGGGTTGGGCTAGCGGGAGTGATACGCAGTATTTT,CATSEGWASGSDTQYF
TRBJ2-7,once,NA,TRBV5-1,12,TGCGCCAGCAGCGCTGACTACTACGAGCAGTACTTC,CASSADYYEQYF
TRBJ1-1,NA,NA,TRBV14,15,TGTGCCAGCAGCCAAGACACAGGAGAGAACACTGAAGCTTTCTTT,CASSQDTGENTEAFF
TRBJ1-2,once,TRBD1,TRBV5-4,16,TGTGCCAGCAGCGTCCCCCCTAACAGGGGTTCCTATGGCTACACCTTC,CASSVPPNRGSYGYTF
TRBJ2-2,NA,TRBD2,TRBV4-1,16,TGCGCCAGCAGCCGTTTAGCGGGGGGCGGAACCGGGGAGCTGTTTTTT,CASSRLAGGGTGELFF
TRBJ1-1,few,NA,TRBV27,15,TGTGCCACCTCTCCTACGCCAGGGGCAGGGACTGAAGCTTTCTTT,CATSPTPGAGTEAFF
TRBJ2-7,NA,TRBD2,TRBV3-1/TRBV3-2,23,TGTGCCAGCAGCCAAGGGGGATTGCGGGTCGGGTTACCAGCGGGAGGGGGGTTAGGAGAGCAGTACTTC,CASSQGGLRVGLPAGGGLGEQYF
TRBJ2-4,NA,NA,TRBV10-1,15,TGCGCCAGCAGCGGAGGATGGGGGGGCGGAAACATTCAGTACTTC,CASSGGWGGGNIQYF
TRBJ2-3,NA,TRBD2,TRBV5-1,16,TGCGCCAGCAGCTTGTCGCCTAGCGGGAGCACAGATACGCAGTATTTT,CASSLSPSGSTDTQYF
TRBJ2-1,NA,NA,TRBV11-1,13,TGTGCCAGCACCTTTAACACCTACAATGAGCAGTTCTTC,CASTFNTYNEQFF